This passage covers 32 T cell receptor beta chains from one sample sequenced in a study of Ad26.COV2.S vaccination and SARS-CoV-2 variants. The assay was immunoSEQ multiplex PCR, and TCRdb's table has in-frame clones only and misses some. The sample includes approximately 150,000 clones, 80% to 90% of them seen just once. The specimen was peripheral blood, collected after recovery from COVID-19. All receptors come from a human donor who had recovered from COVID-19.

The J gene is TRBJ1-6, the V gene TRBV2; weak D call: TRBD1 (5 bases). Trimming took 6 bases from V and 12 from J, leaving 18 bases between them. Germline V gives CDR1 SNHLY, CDR2 FYNNEI. CDR3 length: 14 residues. In DNA form, the CDR3 reads TGTGCCAGCAGGGAAAGGACGGGGGATAGACCCCTCCACTTT. Translating gives CASRERTGDRPLHF.

This clone appeared once. V gene TRBV6-6 combines with J gene TRBJ1-6, with D maybe TRBD1 (5 bases). Trimming removed 3 bases at V and 7 bases at J, with 16 bases between. CDR3 length: 16 amino acids. Germline values: CDR1 MNHNY, CDR2 SVGAGI (reference sequence). The CDR3 coding sequence is TGTGCCAGCAGTTATGTTAGTCGGGACCAGAATTCACCCCTCCACTTT. The encoded protein is CASSYVSRDQNSPLHF.

This chain uses TRBV29-1 with TRBJ1-2; D is perhaps TRBD1 (5 bases). The V end was cut by 4 bases, the J end by 0 bases, with 9 bases between. CDR1 and CDR2 (germline): SQVTM, ANQGSEA. The CDR3 is 13 residues long. CDR3 protein: CSVVGAANYGYTF. The CDR3 DNA is TGCAGCGTTGTAGGGGCCGCTAACTATGGCTACACCTTC. The full variable domain, with the rest looked up from reference TRBV29-1 and TRBJ1-2, is SAVISQKPSRDICQRGTSLTIQCQVDSQVTMMFWYRQQPGQSLTLIATANQGSEATYESGFVIDKFPISRPNLTFSTLTVSNMSPEDSSIYLCSVVGAANYGYTFGSGTRLTVV.

The CDR3: CSDWTGAGGGYTF. CDR3 in DNA: TGCAGCGACTGGACAGGGGCTGGCGGTGGCTACACCTTC. The gene calls are TRBV29-1 and TRBJ1-2; 9 positions match TRBD1. Germline V gene lookup returns CDR1 SQVTM and CDR2 ANQGSEA. Germline trimming cut 7 bases from V and 7 bases from J; bases unmatched to any gene: 10. The CDR3 has 13 amino acids.

The V call is TRBV3-1 (or the pseudogene TRBV3-2), the J call TRBJ1-2, with 8 nucleotides matching TRBD1. With V trimmed by 4 bases and J by 7 bases, 11 bases remained unmatched. This CDR3 comprises 15 residues. CDR1 and CDR2 (germline): LGHDT, YNNKEL (reference sequence). The CDR3 sequence is CASSPQGQGAAGYTF. In DNA form, the CDR3 reads TGTGCCAGCAGCCCCCAGGGGCAGGGGGCCGCTGGCTACACCTTC.

Regarding this clone: A junction end diverges from the germline sequence, so it may reflect a read error. The chain carries TRBV7-7 and TRBJ1-5; 7 bases align to TRBD1. This CDR3 spans 22 amino acids. Per germline, CDR1 SSHAT and CDR2 FNYEAQ (reference sequence). The CDR3 DNA sequence: TGTGCTAGCAGCTTAGATCTCCAAGACGACAGGGATTGGTATGGGAGCAATCAGCCCCAGCATTTT. Its protein product is CASSLDLQDDRDWYGSNQPQHF.

This chain joins TRBV27 and TRBJ1-1; a weak D match, TRBD1 (5 bases). CDR3 length: 13 amino acids. The germline gives CDR1 MNHEY, CDR2 SMNVEV (reference sequence). V lost 4 bases, J lost 6 bases, and 12 bases lay in between. The CDR3 DNA follows: TGTGCCAGCAGTTATTCAGGGACCTCTGAAGCTTTCTTT. This translates into CASSYSGTSEAFF.

The rearrangement uses TRBV6-2 or TRBV6-3 and TRBJ2-2, with D possibly matching TRBD1 (6 bases). V gave up 0 bases and J gave up 4 bases, with 15 bases separating them. The CDR3 has 17 residues. From germline, CDR1 is MNHEY and CDR2 SVGEGT. The CDR3 DNA reads TGTGCCAGCAGTTACTCGAGTGGCAGGGGATTCACCGGGGAGCTGTTTTTT. Its translation is CASSYSSGRGFTGELFF.

The chain has TRBV7-9 and TRBJ1-1, with TRBD1 as a possible D gene (5 bases). Germline-derived CDR1 and CDR2 are SEHNR and FQNEAQ (reference sequence). Deletions cut 0 bases from V and 6 bases from J, with 11 bases between. This CDR3 spans 14 amino acids. The CDR3 reads CASSLASSGAEAFF. The CDR3 DNA is TGTGCCAGCAGCTTAGCTTCTTCGGGGGCTGAAGCTTTCTTT.

The V and J genes are TRBV7-6 and TRBJ2-5, with 8 bases matching TRBD1. Trimming at V came to 3 bases and at J to 4 bases, leaving 10 bases not matched to a gene. The germline gives CDR1 SGHVS, CDR2 FNYEAQ. The CDR3 is 16 residues long. The CDR3 DNA sequence: TGTGCCAGCAGCTTGGCAGGCCCAGGGGGCCTAGAGACCCAGTACTTC. Its translation: CASSLAGPGGLETQYF.

This chain uses TRBV7-9 with TRBJ2-3; 7 nucleotides match TRBD1. Germline V gives CDR1 SEHNR, CDR2 FQNEAQ (reference sequence). The CDR3 is 16 residues long. The V and J ends lost 2 bases and 2 bases, in that order; junction bases with no gene match: 7. CDR3 nucleotide sequence: TGTGCCAGCAGCTTAAGAGGGACAGAGAACACAGATACGCAGTATTTT. The encoded protein is CASSLRGTENTDTQYF.

This clone was counted a few times. This chain links TRBV28 with TRBJ2-2, with a weak D call TRBD1 (6 bases). The germline V and J ends were trimmed by 5 bases and 4 bases, with 11 bases remaining between them. Per the germline V gene, CDR1 is MDHEN and CDR2 is SYDVKM. The CDR3 sequence is 14 residues long. The DNA for the CDR3 is TGTGCCAGCAGTCAGGGGATACGCACCGGGGAGCTGTTTTTT. Amino acids: CASSQGIRTGELFF.

In this sample, this clone turned up once. This rearrangement joins TRBV5-8 to TRBJ2-5; TRBD2 might be the D (6 bases). The length of the CDR3 is 14 residues. Per the germline V gene, CDR1 is SGHTS and CDR2 is YDEGEE. V lost 0 bases to trimming and J lost 7 bases, with 13 bases between them. In DNA form, the CDR3 reads TGTGCCAGCAGCTTGGTAGCACTCGGGGGGACCCAGTACTTC. Its protein product is CASSLVALGGTQYF.

The chain uses TRBV6-1 and TRBJ2-3; TRBD2 aligns across 15 bases. CDR3 length: 19 amino acids. Germline trimming cut 4 bases from V and 2 bases from J; bases unmatched to any gene: 10. In germline, CDR1 is MNHNS, CDR2 SASEGT. DNA of the CDR3: TGTGCCAGCAGTGGGGGACTAGCGGGGGGACTTGTTTACACAGATACGCAGTATTTT. Encoded protein: CASSGGLAGGLVYTDTQYF.

The chain has TRBV6-5 and TRBJ1-1, with 8 bases that match TRBD1. Per the germline V gene, CDR1 is MNHEY and CDR2 is SVGAGI. CDR3 length equals 14 residues. J was trimmed by 5 bases and V by 0 bases; bases with no gene match: 2. This chain's CDR3 is CASSYSGTGTEAFF. The CDR3 bases are TGTGCCAGCAGTTACTCCGGGACAGGTACTGAAGCTTTCTTT.

J is TRBJ2-7 and V is TRBV11-2; D unresolved. Germline CDR1 is SGHAT and CDR2 is FQNNGV. This CDR3 spans 15 amino acids. The V end lost 1 base, the J end lost 2 bases, and 12 bases lay between the germline ends. The CDR3: CASSLVGSEAYEQYF. The DNA of the CDR3 is TGTGCCAGCAGCTTAGTAGGGTCGGAAGCCTACGAGCAGTACTTC.

The rearrangement uses TRBV5-6 and TRBJ2-2; either TRBD1 or TRBD2 may fit D (6 bases each). Germline loops: CDR1 SGHDT, CDR2 YYEEEE. The CDR3 runs 16 residues. The germline V and J ends were trimmed by 0 bases and 5 bases, with 14 bases remaining between them. The CDR3 here is CASSLVVQGGTGELFF. CDR3 coding DNA: TGTGCCAGCAGCTTGGTCGTACAAGGGGGGACCGGGGAGCTGTTTTTT.

The rearrangement joins TRBV7-2 to TRBJ2-7; 14 bases are shared with TRBD2. Trimming took 4 bases from V and 6 from J; bases not matched to a gene: 5. The CDR3 totals 15 residues. CDR1 is SGHTA and CDR2 is FQGNSA in the germline V gene. The CDR3 protein is CASSSLGLAGGEQYF. The CDR3, as DNA: TGTGCCAGCAGCTCACTTGGACTAGCGGGGGGCGAGCAGTACTTC.

This chain uses TRBV5-4 with TRBJ2-1, with 8 bases matching TRBD1. The CDR3 extends over 15 amino acids. Germline CDR1 and CDR2: SGHNT and YYREEE (reference sequence). V was clipped by 0 bases and J by 6 bases; unmatched bases: 5. The CDR3 protein is CASSLDQGAGNEQFF. CDR3 in DNA: TGTGCCAGCAGCTTGGATCAGGGGGCAGGCAATGAGCAGTTCTTC.

DNA for the CDR3: TGTGCCACGAGACGGGAAAACTACAATGAGCAGTTCTTC. Protein: CATRRENYNEQFF. The chain uses TRBV12-3 or TRBV12-4 and TRBJ2-1, with D maybe TRBD2 (5 bases). Trimming cost V 10 bases and J 3 bases, with 13 bases left between them. CDR3 length equals 13 residues.

As DNA, the CDR3 is TGCGCCAGCAGCTTGGTAGGGGGGTCCTACGAGCAGTACTTC. Translation: CASSLVGGSYEQYF. The gene calls are TRBV5-1 and TRBJ2-7; D may be TRBD1 or TRBD2 (6 bases each). This CDR3 is built from 14 residues. Per the germline V gene, CDR1 is SGHRS and CDR2 is YFSETQ. Between the trimmed V and J ends, which lost 0 bases and 1 base, there was a span of 8 bases.

This rearrangement joins TRBV11-2 to TRBJ2-7; tentatively, D is TRBD2 (5 bases). This CDR3 spans 16 amino acids. Germline V gene lookup returns CDR1 SGHAT and CDR2 FQNNGV. Trimming took 5 bases from V and 0 from J, leaving 17 bases between them. CDR3 protein: CASSTESSGYSYEQYF. For the CDR3, the DNA is TGTGCCAGCAGCACAGAAAGCTCGGGGTACTCCTACGAGCAGTACTTC.

This chain uses TRBV2 with TRBJ2-7, with a possible D match to TRBD1 (6 bases). V dropped 3 bases and J dropped 3 bases, with 9 bases sitting between them. Germline V lookup: CDR1 SNHLY, CDR2 FYNNEI. The CDR3 consists of 13 residues. The CDR3 DNA reads as TGTGCCAGCAGTGAGCAGGGGAACTACGAGCAGTACTTC. This sequence encodes CASSEQGNYEQYF.

Regarding this clone: The sample carries other DNA sequences with the same CDR3. This chain uses TRBV3-1 (or the pseudogene TRBV3-2) with TRBJ2-2, with D unclear. The V gene lost 4 bases and the J gene lost 2 bases, with 2 bases spanning the gap. The CDR3 consists of 12 residues. Germline V gives CDR1 LGHDT, CDR2 YNNKEL (reference sequence). As DNA, the CDR3 is TGTGCCAGCAGCCTCAACACCGGGGAGCTGTTTTTT. This encodes CASSLNTGELFF.

The chain recombines TRBV5-5 with TRBJ2-1; D is ambiguous. Germline lookup yields CDR1 SGHKS and CDR2 YYEKEE (reference sequence). The CDR3 consists of 16 residues. The V end lost 0 bases, the J end lost 0 bases, and 10 bases lay between the germline ends. CDR3 sequence reads: CASSLEGLDSYNEQFF. In DNA form, the CDR3 reads TGTGCCAGCAGCTTGGAAGGGTTAGACTCCTACAATGAGCAGTTCTTC.

This rearrangement joins TRBV20-1 to TRBJ2-2; D call uncertain. Between the trimmed V and J ends, which lost 0 bases and 6 bases, there was a span of 2 bases. The CDR3 runs 11 residues. CDR1 is DFQATT, CDR2 SNEGSKA, per germline (reference sequence). CDR3 in amino acids: CSAREAGELFF. CDR3 in DNA: TGCAGTGCTAGAGAGGCCGGGGAGCTGTTTTTT.

This chain connects TRBV27 to TRBJ2-1; D is unclear. The V gene lost 3 bases and the J gene lost 3 bases, with 3 bases spanning the gap. The CDR3 has 12 amino acids. Germline CDR1 and CDR2: MNHEY and SMNVEV (reference sequence). CDR3 sequence reads: CASSFGYNEQFF. CDR3 nucleotide sequence: TGTGCCAGCAGTTTTGGCTACAATGAGCAGTTCTTC.

The chain carries TRBV12-5 and TRBJ2-7; 7 nucleotides line up with TRBD1. The ends lost 6 bases at V and 1 base at J; junction bases unmatched: 6. Germline lookup yields CDR1 LGHNT and CDR2 FRNRAP. The CDR3 totals 14 residues. In DNA form, the CDR3 reads TGTGCTAGTGGACAGACAGGGAAATCCTACGAGCAGTACTTC. Its translation is CASGQTGKSYEQYF.

Here the CDR3 DNA reads TGTGCCAGCAGCTTCCGACAGGGAGGTCTGGAGACCCAGTACTTC. The encoded protein is CASSFRQGGLETQYF. This chain uses TRBV7-9 with TRBJ2-5, with D possibly being TRBD1 (7 bases). Germline CDR1 SEHNR, CDR2 FQNEAQ (reference sequence). The V gene lost 3 bases and the J gene lost 5 bases, with 16 bases spanning the gap. The CDR3 is 15 residues long.

Only one count was recorded for this clone. V usage is TRBV9 and J usage is TRBJ2-1; D is perhaps TRBD1 or TRBD2 (5 bases each). The V gene lost 7 bases and the J gene lost 6 bases, with 14 bases spanning the gap. The CDR3 runs to 13 residues. CDR1 is SGDLS and CDR2 is YYNGEE in the germline V gene. The CDR3 loop reads CASGTQFGNEQFF. CDR3 sequence (DNA): TGTGCCAGCGGGACGCAATTTGGCAATGAGCAGTTCTTC.

The J gene is TRBJ2-7, the V gene TRBV27, with 9 bases aligning to TRBD2. The V and J ends lost 2 bases and 3 bases, in that order; junction bases with no gene match: 5. The CDR3 spans 15 residues. The germline V gene encodes CDR1 MNHEY and CDR2 SMNVEV (reference sequence). DNA for the CDR3: TGTGCCAGCAGTTTAAAGACTAGCGGTAACTACGAGCAGTACTTC. Its protein is CASSLKTSGNYEQYF.

This clone has more than one count but fewer than ten. The chain has TRBV6-5 and TRBJ1-6; the D is unclear. The CDR3 runs 13 residues. CDR1 is MNHEY and CDR2 is SVGAGI in the germline V gene. Trimming took 5 bases from V and 6 from J, leaving 8 bases between them. The CDR3 DNA sequence: TGTGCCAGCAGTCGGGCTGCTAATTCACCCCTCCACTTT. Its translation: CASSRAANSPLHF.